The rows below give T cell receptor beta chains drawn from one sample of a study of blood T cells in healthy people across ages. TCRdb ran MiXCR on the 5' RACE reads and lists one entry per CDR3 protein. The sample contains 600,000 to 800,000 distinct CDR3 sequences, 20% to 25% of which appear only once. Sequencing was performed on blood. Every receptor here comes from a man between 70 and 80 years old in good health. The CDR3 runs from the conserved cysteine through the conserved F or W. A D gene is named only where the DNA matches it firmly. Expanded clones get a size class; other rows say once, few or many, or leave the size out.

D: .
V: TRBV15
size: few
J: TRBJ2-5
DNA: TGTGCCACCAGCTCAGGGGCCCGGACTGGAGAAGAGACCCAGTACTTC
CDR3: CATSSGARTGEETQYF

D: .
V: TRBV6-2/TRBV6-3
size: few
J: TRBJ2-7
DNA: TGTGCCAGCACCTACGGAGGGCCCTACGAGCAGTACTTC
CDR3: CASTYGGPYEQYF

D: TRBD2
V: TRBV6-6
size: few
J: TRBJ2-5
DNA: TGTGCCAGCCGACCACCGACTAGCGGGAGCGGGGAGACCCAGTACTTC
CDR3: CASRPPTSGSGETQYF

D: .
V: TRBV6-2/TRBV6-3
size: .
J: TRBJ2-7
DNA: TGTGCCAGCAGTTACTCGAGTTTCAGTTACGAGCAGTACTTC
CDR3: CASSYSSFSYEQYF

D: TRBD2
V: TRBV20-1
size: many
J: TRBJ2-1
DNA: TGCAGTGCCGCCCGGACTAGCGGAGGCAATGAGCAGTTCTTC
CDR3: CSAARTSGGNEQFF

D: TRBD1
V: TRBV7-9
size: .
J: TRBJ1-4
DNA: TGTGCCAGCAGCTTGGGGGACAGGGGGCCAACTAATGAAAAACTGTTTTTT
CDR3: CASSLGDRGPTNEKLFF

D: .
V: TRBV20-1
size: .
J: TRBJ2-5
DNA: TGCAGTGCTAGAGAGGCAGGGCAAGAGACCCAGTACTTC
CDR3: CSAREAGQETQYF

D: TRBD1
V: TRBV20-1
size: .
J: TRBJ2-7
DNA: TGCAGTGCTAGTCGCAGGGGGCACTCCTACGAGCAGTACTTC
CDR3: CSASRRGHSYEQYF

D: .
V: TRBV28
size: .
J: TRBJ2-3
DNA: TGTGCCAGCAGCCAGTCGCCCGGGCCGATGGCAGATACGCAGTATTTT
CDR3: CASSQSPGPMADTQYF

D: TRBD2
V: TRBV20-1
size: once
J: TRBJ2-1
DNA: TGCAGTGCTAGATCGGGACTAGCGTATGAGCAGTTCTTC
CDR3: CSARSGLAYEQFF

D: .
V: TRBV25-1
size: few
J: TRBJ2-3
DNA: TGTGCCACCCGAGGTCGCACAGATACGCAGTATTTT
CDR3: CATRGRTDTQYF